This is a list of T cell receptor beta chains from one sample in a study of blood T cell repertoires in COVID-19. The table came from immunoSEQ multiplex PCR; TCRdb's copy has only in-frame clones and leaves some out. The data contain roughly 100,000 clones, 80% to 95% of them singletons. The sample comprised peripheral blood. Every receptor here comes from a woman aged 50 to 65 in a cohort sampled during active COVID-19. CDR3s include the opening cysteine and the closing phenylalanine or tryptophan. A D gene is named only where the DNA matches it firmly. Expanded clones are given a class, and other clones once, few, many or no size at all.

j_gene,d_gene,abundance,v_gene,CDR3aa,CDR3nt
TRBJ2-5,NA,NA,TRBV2,CASSAGREETQYF,TGTGCCAGCAGTGCGGGCAGGGAAGAGACCCAGTACTTC
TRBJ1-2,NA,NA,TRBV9,CASSATSYGYTF,TGTGCCAGCAGCGCAACAAGCTATGGCTACACCTTC
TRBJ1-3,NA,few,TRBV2,CASSGRTGTPGNTIYF,TGTGCCAGCAGTGGCAGGACCGGGACACCTGGAAACACCATATATTTT
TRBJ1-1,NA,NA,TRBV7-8,CASSLGMMGGEAFF,TGTGCCAGCAGCTTAGGGATGATGGGGGGTGAAGCTTTCTTT
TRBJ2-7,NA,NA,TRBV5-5,CASNRVPEQYF,TGTGCCAGCAACAGGGTCCCCGAGCAGTACTTC
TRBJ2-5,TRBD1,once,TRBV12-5,CASGSRTGSETQYF,TGTGCTAGTGGTTCCAGGACAGGGTCAGAGACCCAGTACTTC
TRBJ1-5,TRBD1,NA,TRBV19,CASRDRGNQPQHF,TGTGCCAGTAGGGACAGGGGGAATCAGCCCCAGCATTTT
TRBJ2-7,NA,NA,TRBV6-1,CASSEQSVGAYEQYF,TGTGCCAGCAGTGAACAAAGCGTCGGAGCCTACGAGCAGTACTTC
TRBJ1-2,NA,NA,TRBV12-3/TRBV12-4,CASSYASGGYTF,TGTGCCAGCAGCTACGCTAGCGGGGGCTACACCTTC
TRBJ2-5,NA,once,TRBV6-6,CASSYSRQTQYF,TGTGCCAGCAGTTACTCGAGGCAGACCCAGTACTTC
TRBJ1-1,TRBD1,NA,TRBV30,CAHRGNTEAFF,TGTGCCCACAGGGGGAACACTGAAGCTTTCTTT
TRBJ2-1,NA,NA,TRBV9,CASSAGGVGLYNEQFF,TGTGCCAGCAGCGCCGGGGGTGTGGGCTTGTACAATGAGCAGTTCTTC
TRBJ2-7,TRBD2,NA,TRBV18,CASSPQLSGTSSYEQYF,TGTGCCAGCTCACCACAATTGTCTGGGACTAGCTCCTACGAGCAGTACTTC
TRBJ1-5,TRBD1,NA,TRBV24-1,CATSDSSGTEFNQPQHF,TGTGCCACCAGTGATTCCTCCGGGACAGAATTTAATCAGCCCCAGCATTTT
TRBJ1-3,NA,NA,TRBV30,CAWSVLDGVGTGRNTIYF,TGTGCCTGGAGTGTACTCGACGGGGTTGGTACGGGAAGGAACACCATATATTTT
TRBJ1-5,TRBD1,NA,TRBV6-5,CASSRQGVLQPQHF,TGTGCCAGCAGCAGACAGGGCGTTTTGCAGCCCCAGCATTTT
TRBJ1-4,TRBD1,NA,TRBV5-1,CASSLGQTGGLEKLFF,TGCGCCAGCAGCTTGGGCCAGACAGGGGGTTTGGAAAAACTGTTTTTT
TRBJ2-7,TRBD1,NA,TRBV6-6,CASSYAGTAEQYF,TGTGCCAGCAGTTACGCAGGGACAGCCGAGCAGTACTTC
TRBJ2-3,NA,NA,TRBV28,CASSLDSLLAMGPDTQYF,TGTGCCAGCAGTTTAGACAGTCTTCTAGCGATGGGGCCAGATACGCAGTATTTT
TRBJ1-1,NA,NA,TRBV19,CASSFRAGFSNTEAFF,TGTGCCAGTAGTTTCCGAGCGGGGTTTTCGAACACTGAAGCTTTCTTT
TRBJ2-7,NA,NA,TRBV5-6,CASSSTRTGGGYYEQYF,TGTGCCAGCAGCTCTACCCGGACAGGCGGGGGGTACTACGAGCAGTACTTC
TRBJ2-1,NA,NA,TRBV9,CASSVVPSLYNEQFF,TGTGCCAGCAGCGTAGTCCCTTCCCTCTACAATGAGCAGTTCTTC
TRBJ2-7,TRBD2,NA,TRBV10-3,CAISEGNSGRVYEQYF,TGTGCCATCAGTGAAGGGAATAGCGGGAGGGTTTACGAGCAGTACTTC
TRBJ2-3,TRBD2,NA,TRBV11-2,CASSLQRGGADTQYF,TGTGCCAGCAGTTTACAGCGGGGGGGGGCAGATACGCAGTATTTT
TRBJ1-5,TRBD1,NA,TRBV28,CASSSYRDRGILDQPQHF,TGTGCCAGCAGTTCCTATCGGGACAGGGGGATTTTGGATCAGCCCCAGCATTTT
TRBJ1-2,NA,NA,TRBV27,CASSLQGTGSYGYTF,TGTGCCAGCAGCCTACAAGGGACTGGGAGCTATGGCTACACCTTC
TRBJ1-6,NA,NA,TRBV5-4,CASSLGGEYNSPLHF,TGTGCCAGCAGCTTGGGTGGGGAGTATAATTCACCCCTCCACTTT
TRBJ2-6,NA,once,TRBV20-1,CSASNLRHSGANVLTF,TGCAGTGCTAGTAATCTAAGACACTCTGGGGCCAACGTCCTGACTTTC
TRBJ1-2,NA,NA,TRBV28,CASSFGPGRGGYTF,TGTGCCAGCAGTTTCGGGCCAGGTAGGGGTGGCTACACCTTC
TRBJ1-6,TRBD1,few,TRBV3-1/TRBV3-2,CASSPIGGYYNSPLHF,TGTGCCAGCAGCCCCATAGGGGGCTACTATAATTCACCCCTCCACTTT
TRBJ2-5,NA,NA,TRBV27,CASSAAGGETQYF,TGTGCCAGCAGTGCGGCAGGGGGGGAGACCCAGTACTTC
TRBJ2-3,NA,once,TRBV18,CASSPNSGDTQYF,TGTGCCAGCTCACCAAACTCGGGAGATACGCAGTATTTT
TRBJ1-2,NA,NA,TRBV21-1,CASSSPPGANYGYTF,TGTGCCAGCAGCAGCCCACCGGGGGCTAACTATGGCTACACCTTC
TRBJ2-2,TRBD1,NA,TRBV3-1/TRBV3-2,CASSQTGTGGGELFF,TGTGCCAGCAGCCAAACCGGGACAGGAGGCGGGGAGCTGTTTTTT
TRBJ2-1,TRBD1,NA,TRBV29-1,CSVRQGKGDEQFF,TGCAGCGTCCGACAGGGAAAGGGGGATGAGCAGTTCTTC
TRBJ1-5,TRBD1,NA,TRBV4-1,CASSQNRGSRQPQHF,TGCGCCAGCAGCCAAAACAGGGGGTCGAGACAGCCCCAGCATTTT
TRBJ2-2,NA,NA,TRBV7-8,CASSLVSRTGELFF,TGTGCCAGCAGCTTAGTCTCGAGAACCGGGGAGCTGTTTTTT
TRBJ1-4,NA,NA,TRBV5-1,CASSEGGANEKLFF,TGCGCCAGCAGCGAGGGAGGGGCGAATGAAAAACTGTTTTTT
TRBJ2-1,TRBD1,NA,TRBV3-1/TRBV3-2,CASSPGGRGVFNEQFF,TGTGCCAGCAGCCCAGGGGGCAGGGGCGTTTTCAATGAGCAGTTCTTC
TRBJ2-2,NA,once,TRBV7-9,CASSLGDLLNTGELFF,TGTGCCAGCAGCTTAGGGGACTTATTGAACACCGGGGAGCTGTTTTTT
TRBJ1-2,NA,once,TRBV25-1,CASSVAGEFEGYTF,TGTGCCAGCAGTGTAGCGGGGGAGTTTGAGGGCTACACCTTC
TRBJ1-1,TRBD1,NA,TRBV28,CASSGRDRMYTEAFF,TGTGCCAGCAGTGGCCGGGACAGGATGTACACTGAAGCTTTCTTT
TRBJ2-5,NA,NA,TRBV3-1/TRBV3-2,CASSQSPLSQYF,TGTGCCAGCAGCCAATCCCCCTTGAGCCAGTACTTC
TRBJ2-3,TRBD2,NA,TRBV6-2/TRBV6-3,CASSRWTSGRVGDTQYF,TGTGCCAGCAGTCGCTGGACTAGCGGGAGGGTTGGAGATACGCAGTATTTT
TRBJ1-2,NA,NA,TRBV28,CASSPRQIRRPNYGYTF,TGTGCCAGCAGCCCCAGACAGATACGACGGCCTAACTATGGCTACACCTTC
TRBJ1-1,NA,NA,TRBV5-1,CASSLAPGANTEAFF,TGCGCCAGCAGCTTGGCTCCAGGGGCTAACACTGAAGCTTTCTTT
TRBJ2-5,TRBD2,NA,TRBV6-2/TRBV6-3,CASSLRGGLETQYF,TGTGCCAGCAGTTTGCGGGGGGGCCTGGAGACCCAGTACTTC